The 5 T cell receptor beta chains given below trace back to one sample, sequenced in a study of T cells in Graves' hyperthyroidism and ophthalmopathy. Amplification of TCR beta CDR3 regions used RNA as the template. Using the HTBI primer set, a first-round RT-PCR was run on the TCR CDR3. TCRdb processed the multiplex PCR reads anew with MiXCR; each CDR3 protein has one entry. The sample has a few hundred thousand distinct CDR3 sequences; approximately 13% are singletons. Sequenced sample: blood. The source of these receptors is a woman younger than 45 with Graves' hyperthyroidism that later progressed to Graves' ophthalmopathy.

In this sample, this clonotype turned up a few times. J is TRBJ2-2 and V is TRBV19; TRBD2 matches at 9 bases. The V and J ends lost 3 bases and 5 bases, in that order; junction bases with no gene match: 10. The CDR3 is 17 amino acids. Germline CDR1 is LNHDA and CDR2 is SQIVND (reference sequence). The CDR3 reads CASSIFAGGPATGELFF. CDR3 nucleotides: TGTGCCAGTAGTATCTTCGCGGGAGGGCCGGCGACCGGGGAGCTGTTTTTT.

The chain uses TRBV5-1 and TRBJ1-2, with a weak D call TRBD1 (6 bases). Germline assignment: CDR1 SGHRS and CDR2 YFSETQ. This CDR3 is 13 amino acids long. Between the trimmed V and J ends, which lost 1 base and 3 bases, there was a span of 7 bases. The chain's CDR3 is CASSLPGDYGYTF. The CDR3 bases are TGCGCCAGCAGCTTGCCAGGGGACTATGGCTACACCTTC.

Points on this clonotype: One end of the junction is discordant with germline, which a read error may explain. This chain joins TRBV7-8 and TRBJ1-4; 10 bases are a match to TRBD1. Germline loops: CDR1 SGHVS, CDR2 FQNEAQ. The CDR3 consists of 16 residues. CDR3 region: CASGLRTGGPNEKLFF. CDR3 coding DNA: TGTGCCAGCGGCTTGCGGACAGGGGGACCTAATGAAAAACTGTTTTTT.

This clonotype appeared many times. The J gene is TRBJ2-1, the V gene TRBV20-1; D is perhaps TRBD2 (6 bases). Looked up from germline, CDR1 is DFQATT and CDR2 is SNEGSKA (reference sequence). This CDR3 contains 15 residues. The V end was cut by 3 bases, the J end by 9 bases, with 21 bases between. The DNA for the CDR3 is TGCAGTGCTAGTAGGTTAGCGGCCGTAGTTGGTGAGCAGTTCTTC. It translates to CSASRLAAVVGEQFF.

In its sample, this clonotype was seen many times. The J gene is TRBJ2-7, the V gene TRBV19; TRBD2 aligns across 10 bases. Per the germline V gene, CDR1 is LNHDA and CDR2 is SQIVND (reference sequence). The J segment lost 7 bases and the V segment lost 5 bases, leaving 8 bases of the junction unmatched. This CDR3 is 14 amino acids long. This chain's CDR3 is CASSDSGRSSEQYF. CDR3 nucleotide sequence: TGTGCCAGTAGTGATAGCGGGAGGTCGAGTGAGCAGTACTTC.